Included here is one T cell receptor (beta chain) sequence, with context. Antigen specificity is unknown. This sample is part of a study of OX40 agonist ivuxolimab in advanced cancers. In the study overall: Clinicians treated patients with ivuxolimab, an agonistic anti-OX40 (CD134) antibody.

The repertoire was sequenced with immunoSEQ multiplex PCR; TCRdb's copy has only in-frame clones and lacks some. The repertoire includes around 130,000 clones, around 95% of them detected once, and roughly 0.15% sits in the top ten. General observations from the study: Partial responders dosed at 0.1-3.0 mg/kg displayed clonal expansion ranking among the lowest. Nonresponders included some who also had low normalized T-cell clonal expansion.

Germline trimming cut 5 bases from V and 0 bases from J; bases unmatched to any gene: 11. The CDR3 is 20 amino acids. Germline V CDR1 and CDR2: MDHEN, SYDVKM. The sample in question was CD4+ or CD8+ T cells sorted from blood, obtained in a trial of the OX40 agonist ivuxolimab. The chain uses TRBV28 and TRBJ2-1; 15 nucleotides agree with TRBD2. The clonotype originates from an adult with an advanced solid tumor such as melanoma, head and neck, liver or kidney cancer. The CDR3 region is CASSGTSGGYPPSSYNEQFF. The CDR3 DNA sequence: TGTGCCAGCAGTGGGACTAGCGGGGGGTACCCCCCCAGCTCCTACAATGAGCAGTTCTTC.